This T cell receptor (beta chain) was identified in a study of cytomegalovirus exposure and HLA in healthy donors. Findings and limits, study-wide: A classifier reportedly called cytomegalovirus status with high sensitivity and specificity.

It was with 60 Vbeta and 13 Jbeta primers that the PCR ran. Clones were sequenced by immunoSEQ multiplex PCR, and TCRdb holds only the in-frame ones, with some missing. The sample has nearly 110,000 clones; roughly 80% are singletons. The V gene's germline CDR1 is LNHDA and CDR2 SQIVND (reference sequence). Trimming removed 7 bases at V and 0 bases at J, with 7 bases between. This CDR3 spans 13 amino acids. Details on this clone: The antigen is not known.

The sequence derives from a man aged 25 to 40 in good health and CMV-seronegative. Source material: PBMCs. V is TRBV19 and J is TRBJ1-3; D is uncertain. CDR3 in DNA: TGTGCCAGTAAGAGGGACTCTGGAAACACCATATATTTT. This sequence encodes CASKRDSGNTIYF.